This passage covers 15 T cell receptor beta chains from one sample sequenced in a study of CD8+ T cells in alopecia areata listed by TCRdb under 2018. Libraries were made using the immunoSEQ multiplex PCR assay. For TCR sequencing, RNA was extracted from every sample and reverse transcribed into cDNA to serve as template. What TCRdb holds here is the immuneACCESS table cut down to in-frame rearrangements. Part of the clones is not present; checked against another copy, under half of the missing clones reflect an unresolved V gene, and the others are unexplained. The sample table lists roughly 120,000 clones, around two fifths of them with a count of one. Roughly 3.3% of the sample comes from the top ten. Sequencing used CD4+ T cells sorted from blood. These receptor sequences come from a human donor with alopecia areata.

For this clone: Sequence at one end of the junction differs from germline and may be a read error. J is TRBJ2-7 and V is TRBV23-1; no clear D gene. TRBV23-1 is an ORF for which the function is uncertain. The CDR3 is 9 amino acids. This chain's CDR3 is CASGGLGRF. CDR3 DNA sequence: TGCGCCAGTGGTGGTTTGGGTCGCTTC.

In DNA form, the CDR3 reads TGTGCCAGCCGGGCTAGCGGGGGGGCCGAGTCCTACGAGCAGTACTTC. Protein sequence: CASRASGGAESYEQYF. The chain links TRBV7-2 to TRBJ2-7; 12 bases map to TRBD2. Losses at the gene ends were 8 bases for V and 1 base for J; bases not matched to a gene: 9. This CDR3 region has 16 residues. Germline assignment: CDR1 SGHTA and CDR2 FQGNSA.

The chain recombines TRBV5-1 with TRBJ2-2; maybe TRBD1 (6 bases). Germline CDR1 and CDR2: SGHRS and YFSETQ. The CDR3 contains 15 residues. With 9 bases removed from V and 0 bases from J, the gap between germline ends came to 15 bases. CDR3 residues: CATMVGTPNTGELFF. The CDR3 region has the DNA TGCGCCACTATGGTGGGGACACCGAACACCGGGGAGCTGTTTTTT.

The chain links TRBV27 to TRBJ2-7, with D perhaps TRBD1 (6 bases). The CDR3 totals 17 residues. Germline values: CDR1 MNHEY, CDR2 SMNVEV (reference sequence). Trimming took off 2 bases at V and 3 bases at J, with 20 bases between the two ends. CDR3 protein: CASSLRAMTGPDYEQYF. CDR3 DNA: TGTGCCAGCAGTTTACGGGCCATGACAGGTCCTGACTACGAGCAGTACTTC.

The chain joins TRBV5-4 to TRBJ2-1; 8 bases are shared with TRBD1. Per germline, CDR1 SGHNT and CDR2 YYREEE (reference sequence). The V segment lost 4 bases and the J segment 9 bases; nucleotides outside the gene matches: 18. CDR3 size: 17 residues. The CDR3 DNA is TGTGCCAGCAGCCTTCCCGGAGGGACAGGCCTTTGGGGTGAGCAGTTCTTC. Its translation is CASSLPGGTGLWGEQFF. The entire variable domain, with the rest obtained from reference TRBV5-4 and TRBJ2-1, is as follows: ETGVTQSPTHLIKTRGQQVTLRCSSQSGHNTVSWYQQALGQGPQFIFQYYREEENGRGNFPPRFSGLQFPNYSSELNVNALELDDSALYLCASSLPGGTGLWGEQFFGPGTRLTVL.

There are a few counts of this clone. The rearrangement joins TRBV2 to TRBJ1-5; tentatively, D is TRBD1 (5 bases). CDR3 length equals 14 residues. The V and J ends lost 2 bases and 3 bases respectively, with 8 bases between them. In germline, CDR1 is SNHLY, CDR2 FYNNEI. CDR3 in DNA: TGTGCCAGCAGTGAACAAGGGGACAATCAGCCCCAGCATTTT. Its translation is CASSEQGDNQPQHF.

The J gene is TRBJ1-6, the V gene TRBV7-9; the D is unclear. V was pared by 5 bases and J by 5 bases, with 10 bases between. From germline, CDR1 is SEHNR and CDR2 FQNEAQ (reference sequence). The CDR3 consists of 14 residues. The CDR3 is CASSRRGNNSPLHF. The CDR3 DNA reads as TGTGCCAGCAGCCGCCGGGGAAATAATTCACCCCTCCACTTT.

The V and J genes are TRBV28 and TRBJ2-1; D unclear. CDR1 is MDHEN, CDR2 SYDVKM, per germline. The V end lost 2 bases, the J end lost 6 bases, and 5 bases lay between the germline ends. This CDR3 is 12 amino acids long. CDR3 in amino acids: CASSLAPNEQFF. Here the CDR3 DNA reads TGTGCCAGCAGTTTAGCCCCCAATGAGCAGTTCTTC.

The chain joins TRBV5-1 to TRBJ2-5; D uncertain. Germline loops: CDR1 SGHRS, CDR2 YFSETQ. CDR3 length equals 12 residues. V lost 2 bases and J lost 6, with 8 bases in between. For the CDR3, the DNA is TGCGCCAGCAGCTTTTCGGAGAAGACCCAGTACTTC. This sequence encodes CASSFSEKTQYF. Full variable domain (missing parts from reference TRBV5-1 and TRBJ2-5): KAGVTQTPRYLIKTRGQQVTLSCSPISGHRSVSWYQQTPGQGLQFLFEYFSETQRNKGNFPGRFSGRQFSNSRSEMNVSTLELGDSALYLCASSFSEKTQYFGPGTRLLVL.

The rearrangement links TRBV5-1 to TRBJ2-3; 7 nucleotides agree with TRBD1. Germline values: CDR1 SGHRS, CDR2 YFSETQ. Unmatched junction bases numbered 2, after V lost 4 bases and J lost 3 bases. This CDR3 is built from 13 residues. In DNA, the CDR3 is TGCGCCAGCAGCACGGGACAGACAGATACGCAGTATTTT. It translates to CASSTGQTDTQYF.

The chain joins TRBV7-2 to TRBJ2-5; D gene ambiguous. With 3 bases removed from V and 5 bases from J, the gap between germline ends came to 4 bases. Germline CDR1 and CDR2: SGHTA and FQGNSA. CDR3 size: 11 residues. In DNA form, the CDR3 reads TGTGCCAGCAGCTTTCTTGAGACCCAGTACTTC. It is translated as CASSFLETQYF.

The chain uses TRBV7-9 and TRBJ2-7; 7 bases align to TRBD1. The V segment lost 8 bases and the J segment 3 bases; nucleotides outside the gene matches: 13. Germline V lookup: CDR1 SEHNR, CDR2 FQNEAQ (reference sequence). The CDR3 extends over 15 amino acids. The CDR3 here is CASALTGTANYEQYF. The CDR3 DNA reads TGTGCCAGCGCACTAACCGGGACAGCCAACTACGAGCAGTACTTC.

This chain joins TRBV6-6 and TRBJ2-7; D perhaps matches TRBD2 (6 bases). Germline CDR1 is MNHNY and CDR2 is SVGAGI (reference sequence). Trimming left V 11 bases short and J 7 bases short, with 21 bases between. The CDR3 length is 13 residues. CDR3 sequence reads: CASRVPQGGEQYF. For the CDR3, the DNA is TGTGCCTCCCGTGTTCCTCAGGGAGGAGAGCAGTACTTC.

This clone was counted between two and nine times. CDR3 in DNA: TGTGCCAGCCGCCCGGGACAGGCCCGGAACACTGAAGCTTTCTTT. It yields the protein CASRPGQARNTEAFF. The J gene is TRBJ1-1, the V gene TRBV6-5; TRBD1 matches 8 bases. The CDR3 consists of 15 residues. Germline CDR1 reads MNHEY; CDR2 reads SVGAGI. V was clipped by 8 bases and J by 1 base; unmatched bases: 9.

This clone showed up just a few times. CDR3 loop: CASSPPGQGTNTGELFF. In nucleotides, the CDR3 is TGTGCCAGCTCACCCCCCGGACAGGGAACGAACACCGGGGAGCTGTTTTTT. The chain combines TRBV18 with TRBJ2-2; TRBD1 aligns across 8 bases. This CDR3 has 17 residues. Unmatched junction bases numbered 6, after V lost 3 bases and J lost 0 bases. The germline gives CDR1 KGHSH, CDR2 LQKENI.